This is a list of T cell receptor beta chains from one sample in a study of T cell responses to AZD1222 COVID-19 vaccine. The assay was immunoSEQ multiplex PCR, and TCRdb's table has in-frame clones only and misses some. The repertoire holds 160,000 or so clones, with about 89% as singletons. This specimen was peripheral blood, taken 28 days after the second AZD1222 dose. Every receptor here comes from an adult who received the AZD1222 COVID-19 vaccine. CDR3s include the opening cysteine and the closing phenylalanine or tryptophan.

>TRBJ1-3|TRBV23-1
CASRKQGTDGNTIYF
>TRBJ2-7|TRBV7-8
CASSRSTSGVSYEQYF
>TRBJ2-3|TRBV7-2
CASSLNADTQYF
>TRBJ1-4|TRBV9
CASTRGTGGNEKLFF
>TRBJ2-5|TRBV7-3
CASSFGATETQYF
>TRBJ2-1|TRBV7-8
CASSPSGRVMFF
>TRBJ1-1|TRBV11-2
CASSLSPGDTEAFF
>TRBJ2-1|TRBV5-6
CASSHDTGGHNEQFF
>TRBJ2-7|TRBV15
CATSRDWKGQQYF
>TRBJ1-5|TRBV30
CAWSVGPQGNQPQHF
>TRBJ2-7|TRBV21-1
CASSKESIKRYEQYF
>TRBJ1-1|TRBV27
CASSLWGGNTEAFF
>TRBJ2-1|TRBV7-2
CASSRRGRGSGNEQFF
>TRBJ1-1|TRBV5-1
CASSLAGNTEAFF
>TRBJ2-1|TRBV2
CASSPRPKGWNEQFF
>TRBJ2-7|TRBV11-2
CASSYPGPRAGEQYF
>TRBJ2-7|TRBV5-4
CASSPGGGGGISSYEQYF
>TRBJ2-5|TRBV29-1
CSVDREGVGTQYF
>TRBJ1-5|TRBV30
CAWSPESNQPQHF
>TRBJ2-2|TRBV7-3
CASSLRRPPGELFF